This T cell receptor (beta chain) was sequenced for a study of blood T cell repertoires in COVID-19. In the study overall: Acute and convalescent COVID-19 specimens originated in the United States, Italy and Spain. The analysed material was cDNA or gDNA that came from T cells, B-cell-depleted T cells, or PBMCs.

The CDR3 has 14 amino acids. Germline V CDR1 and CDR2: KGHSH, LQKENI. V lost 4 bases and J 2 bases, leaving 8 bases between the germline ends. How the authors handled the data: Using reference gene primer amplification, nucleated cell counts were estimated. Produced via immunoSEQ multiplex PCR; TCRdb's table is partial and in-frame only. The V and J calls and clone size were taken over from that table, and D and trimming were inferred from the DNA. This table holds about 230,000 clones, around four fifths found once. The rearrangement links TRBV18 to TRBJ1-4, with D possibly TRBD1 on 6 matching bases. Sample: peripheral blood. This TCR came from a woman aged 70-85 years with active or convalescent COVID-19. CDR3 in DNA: TGTGCCAGCTCACGGGGGCGTACTAATGAAAAACTGTTTTTT. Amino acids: CASSRGRTNEKLFF.